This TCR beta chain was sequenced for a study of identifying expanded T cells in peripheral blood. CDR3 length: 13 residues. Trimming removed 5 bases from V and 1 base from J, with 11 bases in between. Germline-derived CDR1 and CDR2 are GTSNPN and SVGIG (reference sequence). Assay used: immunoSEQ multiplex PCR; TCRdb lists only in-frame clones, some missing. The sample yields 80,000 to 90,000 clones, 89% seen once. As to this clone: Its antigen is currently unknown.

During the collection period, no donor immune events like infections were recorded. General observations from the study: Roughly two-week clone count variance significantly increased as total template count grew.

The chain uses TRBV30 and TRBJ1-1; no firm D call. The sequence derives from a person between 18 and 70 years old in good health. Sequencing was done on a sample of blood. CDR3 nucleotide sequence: TGTGCCTGGGCCTTATTAGAGAACACTGAAGCTTTCTTT. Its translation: CAWALLENTEAFF.